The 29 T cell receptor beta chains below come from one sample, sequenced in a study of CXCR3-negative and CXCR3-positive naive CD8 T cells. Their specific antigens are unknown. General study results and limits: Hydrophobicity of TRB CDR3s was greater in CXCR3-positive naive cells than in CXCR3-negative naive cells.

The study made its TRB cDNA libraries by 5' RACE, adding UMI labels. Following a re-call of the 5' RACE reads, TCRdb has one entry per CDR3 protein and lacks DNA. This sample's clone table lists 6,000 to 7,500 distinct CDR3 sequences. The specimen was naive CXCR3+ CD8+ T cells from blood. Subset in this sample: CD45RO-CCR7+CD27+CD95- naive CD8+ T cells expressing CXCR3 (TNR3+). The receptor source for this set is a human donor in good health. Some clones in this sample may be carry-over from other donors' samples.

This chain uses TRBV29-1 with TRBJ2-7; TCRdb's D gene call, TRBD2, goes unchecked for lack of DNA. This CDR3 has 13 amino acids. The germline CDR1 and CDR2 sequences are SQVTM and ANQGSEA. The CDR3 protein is CSVGTSGPYEQYF.

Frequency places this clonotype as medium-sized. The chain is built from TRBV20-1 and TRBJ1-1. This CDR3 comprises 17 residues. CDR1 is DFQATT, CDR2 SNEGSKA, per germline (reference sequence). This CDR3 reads CSAANRDGPRKNTEAFF.

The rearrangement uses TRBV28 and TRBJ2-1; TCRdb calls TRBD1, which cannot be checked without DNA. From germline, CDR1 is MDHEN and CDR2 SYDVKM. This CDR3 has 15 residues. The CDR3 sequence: CASRLQGAPYNEQFF.

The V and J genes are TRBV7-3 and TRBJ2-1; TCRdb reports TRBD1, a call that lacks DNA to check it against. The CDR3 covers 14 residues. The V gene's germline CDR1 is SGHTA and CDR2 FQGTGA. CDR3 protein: CASSLTQGYNEQFF.

CDR3 residues: CASSPNSPEQFF. This chain links TRBV18 with TRBJ2-1; TCRdb picks TRBD2, but there is no DNA to check that call. Germline V CDR1 and CDR2: KGHSH, LQKENI. CDR3 length: 12 residues.

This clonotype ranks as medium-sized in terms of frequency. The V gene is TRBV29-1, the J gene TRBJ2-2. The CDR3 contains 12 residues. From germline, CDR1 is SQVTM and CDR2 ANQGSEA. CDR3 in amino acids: CSVEDLNGELFF.

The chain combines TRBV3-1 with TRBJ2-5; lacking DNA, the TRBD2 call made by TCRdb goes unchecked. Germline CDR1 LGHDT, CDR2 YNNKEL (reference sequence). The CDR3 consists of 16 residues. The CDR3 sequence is CASSPQLAEGAETQYF.

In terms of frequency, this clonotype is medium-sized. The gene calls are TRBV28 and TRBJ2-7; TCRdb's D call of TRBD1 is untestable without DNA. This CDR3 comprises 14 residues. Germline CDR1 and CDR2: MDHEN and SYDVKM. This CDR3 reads CASSPRDRGRQQYF.

CDR3 amino acids: CASSWGGTQYF. The gene calls are TRBV5-1 and TRBJ2-5. CDR3 size: 11 residues. Germline CDR1 and CDR2: SGHRS and YFSETQ.

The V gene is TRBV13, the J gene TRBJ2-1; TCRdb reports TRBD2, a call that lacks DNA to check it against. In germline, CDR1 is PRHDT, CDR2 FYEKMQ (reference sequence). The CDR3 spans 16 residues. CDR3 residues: CASSPPAGGQYNEQFF.

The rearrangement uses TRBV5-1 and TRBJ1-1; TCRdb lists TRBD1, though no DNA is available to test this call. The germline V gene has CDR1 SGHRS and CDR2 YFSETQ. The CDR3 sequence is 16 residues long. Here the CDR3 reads CASSPGRDRDYTEAFF.

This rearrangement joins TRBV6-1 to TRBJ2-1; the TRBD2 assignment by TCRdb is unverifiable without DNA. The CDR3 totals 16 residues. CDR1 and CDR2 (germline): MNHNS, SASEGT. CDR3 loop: CASSDQDLFSYNEQFF.

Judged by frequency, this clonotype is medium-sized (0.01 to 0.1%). The CDR3 here is CASSQVGRTYNEQFF. This sequence joins TRBV4-3 and TRBJ2-1. Looked up from germline, CDR1 is LGHNA and CDR2 is YSLEER. This CDR3 comprises 15 residues.

CDR3 loop: CASSLLFAGVLDTQYF. The V gene is TRBV4-1, the J gene TRBJ2-3; with no DNA, the TCRdb D assignment of TRBD2 cannot be verified. Germline V gene lookup returns CDR1 MGHRA and CDR2 YSYEKL. CDR3 length: 16 amino acids.

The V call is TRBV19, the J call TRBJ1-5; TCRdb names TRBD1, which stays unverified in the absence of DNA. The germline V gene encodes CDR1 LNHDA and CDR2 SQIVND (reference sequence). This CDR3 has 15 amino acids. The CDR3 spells CASSTGGASNQPQHF.

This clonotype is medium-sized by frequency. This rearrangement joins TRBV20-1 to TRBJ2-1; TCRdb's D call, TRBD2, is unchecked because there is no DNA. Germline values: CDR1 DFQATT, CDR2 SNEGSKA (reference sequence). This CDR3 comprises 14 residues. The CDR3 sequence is CSAREGSGYNEQFF.

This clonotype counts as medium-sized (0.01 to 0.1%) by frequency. The CDR3 loop reads CSVEEWSTGELFF. The chain links TRBV29-1 to TRBJ2-2. CDR3 length equals 13 residues. From germline, CDR1 is SQVTM and CDR2 ANQGSEA.

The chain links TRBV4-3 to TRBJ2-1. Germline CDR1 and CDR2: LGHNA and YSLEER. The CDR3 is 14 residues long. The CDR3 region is CASSQDAGNNEQFF.

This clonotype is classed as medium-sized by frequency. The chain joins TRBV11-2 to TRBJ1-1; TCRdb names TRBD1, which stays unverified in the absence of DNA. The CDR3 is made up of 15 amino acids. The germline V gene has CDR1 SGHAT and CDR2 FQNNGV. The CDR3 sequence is CASSLDPGGNTEAFF.

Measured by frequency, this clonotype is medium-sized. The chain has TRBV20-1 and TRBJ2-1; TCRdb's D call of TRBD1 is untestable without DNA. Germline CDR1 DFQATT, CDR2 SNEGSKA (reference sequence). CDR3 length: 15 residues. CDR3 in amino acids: CSARDFPSLGDKQFF.

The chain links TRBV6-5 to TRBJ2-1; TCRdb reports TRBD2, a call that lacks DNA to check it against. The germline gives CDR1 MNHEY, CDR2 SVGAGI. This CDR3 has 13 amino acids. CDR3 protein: CASSLGGINEQFF.

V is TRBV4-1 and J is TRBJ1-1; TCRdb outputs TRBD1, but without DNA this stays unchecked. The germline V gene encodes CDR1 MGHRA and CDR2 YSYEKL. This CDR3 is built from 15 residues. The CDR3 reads CASSRLGRMNTEAFF.

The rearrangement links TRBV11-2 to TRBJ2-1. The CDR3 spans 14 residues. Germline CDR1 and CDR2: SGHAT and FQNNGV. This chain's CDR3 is CASSLDRVGNEQFF. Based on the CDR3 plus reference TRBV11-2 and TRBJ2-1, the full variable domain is EAGVAQSPRYKIIEKRQSVAFWCNPISGHATLYWYQQILGQGPKLLIQFQNNGVVDDSQLPKDRFSAERLKGVDSTLKIQPAKLEDSAVYLCASSLDRVGNEQFFGPGTRLTVL.

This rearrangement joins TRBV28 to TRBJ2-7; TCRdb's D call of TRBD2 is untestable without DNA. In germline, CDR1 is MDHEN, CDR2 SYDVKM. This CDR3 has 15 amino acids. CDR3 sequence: CASGPLWEIIYEQYF.

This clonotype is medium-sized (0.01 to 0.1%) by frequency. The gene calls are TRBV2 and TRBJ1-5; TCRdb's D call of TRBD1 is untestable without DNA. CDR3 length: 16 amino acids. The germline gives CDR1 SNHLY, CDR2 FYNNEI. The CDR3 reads CASSEERILGHQPQHF.

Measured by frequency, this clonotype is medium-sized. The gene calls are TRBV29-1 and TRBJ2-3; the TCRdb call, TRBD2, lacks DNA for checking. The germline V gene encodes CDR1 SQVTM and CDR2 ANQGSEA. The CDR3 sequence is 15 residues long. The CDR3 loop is CSVFPPEGNTDTQYF.

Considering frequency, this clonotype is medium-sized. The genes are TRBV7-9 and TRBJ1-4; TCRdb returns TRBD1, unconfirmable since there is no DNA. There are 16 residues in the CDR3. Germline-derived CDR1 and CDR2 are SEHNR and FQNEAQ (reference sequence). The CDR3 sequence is CASSLAKGQSGEKLFF.

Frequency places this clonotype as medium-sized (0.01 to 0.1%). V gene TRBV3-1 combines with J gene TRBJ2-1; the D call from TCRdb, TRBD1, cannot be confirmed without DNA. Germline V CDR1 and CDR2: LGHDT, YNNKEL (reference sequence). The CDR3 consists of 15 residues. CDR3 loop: CASSQELVVRGEQFF.

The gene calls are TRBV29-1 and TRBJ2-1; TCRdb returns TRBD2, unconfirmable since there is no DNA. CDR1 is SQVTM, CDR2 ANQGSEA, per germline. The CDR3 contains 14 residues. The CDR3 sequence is CSGAISGRYNEQFF.